This TCR beta chain was observed in a study of T cell repertoires in cytomegalovirus infection. Across the study: It was the public TCR beta signatures that indicated both CMV infection and matching HLA type.

This clonotype was recorded many times. Germline assignment: CDR1 LNHNV and CDR2 YYDKDF (reference sequence). V lost 5 bases, J lost 6 bases, and 20 bases lay in between. The CDR3 totals 16 residues. TCRdb reprocessed the reads with MiXCR, giving one entry per CDR3 protein. The sample consists of approximately 630,000 distinct CDR3 sequences, about 24% of them appearing once. This sequence originates from a human donor in good health (CMV status not recorded). Some clones in this sample may be carry-over from other donors' samples. The sample comprised CD8+ T cells from PBMCs. The rearrangement links TRBV15 to TRBJ2-1; D is undetermined. CDR3 residues: CATSESKGLSGNEQFF. As DNA, the CDR3 is TGTGCCACCAGCGAGTCAAAAGGGCTGTCGGGCAATGAGCAGTTCTTC.